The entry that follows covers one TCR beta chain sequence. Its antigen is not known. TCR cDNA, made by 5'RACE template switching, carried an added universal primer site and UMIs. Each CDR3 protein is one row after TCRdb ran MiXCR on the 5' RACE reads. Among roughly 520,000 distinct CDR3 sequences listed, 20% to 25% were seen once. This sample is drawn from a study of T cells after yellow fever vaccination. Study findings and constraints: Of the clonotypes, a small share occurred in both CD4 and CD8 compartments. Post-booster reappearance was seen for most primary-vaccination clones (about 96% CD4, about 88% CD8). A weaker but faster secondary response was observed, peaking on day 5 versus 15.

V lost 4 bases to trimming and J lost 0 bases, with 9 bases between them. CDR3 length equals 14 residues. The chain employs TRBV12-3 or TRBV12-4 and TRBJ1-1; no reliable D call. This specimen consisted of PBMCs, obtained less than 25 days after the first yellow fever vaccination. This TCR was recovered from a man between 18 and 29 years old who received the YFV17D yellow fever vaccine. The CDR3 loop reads CASSYSLMNTEAFF. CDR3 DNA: TGTGCCAGCAGTTACTCATTGATGAACACTGAAGCTTTCTTT.